One and the same sample provided the 18 T cell receptor beta chains below, sequenced in a study of OX40 agonist ivuxolimab in advanced cancers. Sequencing used immunoSEQ multiplex PCR; TCRdb keeps in-frame clones, though not all of them. Of 75,000 to 90,000 clones in the sample, roughly 92% were seen once. This specimen consisted of CD4+ or CD8+ T cells sorted from blood, obtained in a trial of the OX40 agonist ivuxolimab. The receptors were sampled from an adult with an advanced solid tumor such as melanoma, head and neck, liver or kidney cancer.

The gene calls are TRBV14 and TRBJ1-2, with D unresolved. There are 14 residues in the CDR3. Trimming stripped 2 bases from V and 3 bases from J, with 10 bases between. Germline V gene lookup returns CDR1 SGHDN and CDR2 FVKESK. Written as DNA, the CDR3 is TGTGCCAGCAGCCAATTAACAAGAGACTATGGCTACACCTTC. Residues: CASSQLTRDYGYTF.

Here the CDR3 reads CASADRLGDRGLSSSGNTIYF. The CDR3 DNA follows: TGTGCCAGCGCTGATCGGTTGGGGGACAGGGGGCTGTCTAGCTCTGGAAACACCATATATTTT. The chain combines TRBV2 with TRBJ1-3, with 12 bases matching TRBD1. The CDR3 totals 21 residues. The trim removed 8 bases at V and 0 bases at J, leaving 20 bases unmatched. Germline V gene sequence: CDR1 SNHLY, CDR2 FYNNEI.

V usage is TRBV14 and J usage is TRBJ1-2, with TRBD1 matching over 12 bases. CDR1 and CDR2 (germline): SGHDN, FVKESK. Trimming cost V 2 bases and J 10 bases; bases outside gene matches: 8. The CDR3 extends over 15 amino acids. The CDR3 is CASSQISGTGGFYTF. The CDR3, as DNA: TGTGCCAGCAGCCAAATCTCCGGGACAGGGGGCTTCTACACCTTC.

This clone was found a few times. This chain joins TRBV7-8 and TRBJ1-1; 9 nucleotides align to TRBD1. This CDR3 has 14 residues. Germline V gene data show CDR1 as SGHVS and CDR2 as FQNEAQ. With 6 bases clipped from V and 3 bases from J, the junction kept 5 bases outside the gene matches. This CDR3 is CASSYRDRDTEAFF. The CDR3 DNA is TGTGCCAGCAGTTACCGGGACAGGGACACTGAAGCTTTCTTT. Drawing the rest from reference TRBV7-8 and TRBJ1-1, the complete variable domain is GAGVSQSPRYKVAKRGQDVALRCDPISGHVSLFWYQQALGQGPEFLTYFQNEAQLDKSGLPSDRFFAERPEGSVSTLKIQRTQQEDSAVYLCASSYRDRDTEAFFGQGTRLTVV.

The chain is built from TRBV29-1 and TRBJ1-1, with 8 bases lining up with TRBD1. Germline V lookup: CDR1 SQVTM, CDR2 ANQGSEA. This CDR3 contains 13 residues. The ends lost 7 bases at V and 3 bases at J; junction bases unmatched: 7. Here the CDR3 reads CSGSTGVDTEAFF. CDR3 DNA: TGCAGCGGATCGACAGGGGTGGACACTGAAGCTTTCTTT.

The V gene is TRBV18, the J gene TRBJ1-5; D is unresolved. The CDR3 is made up of 13 amino acids. Germline assignment: CDR1 KGHSH and CDR2 LQKENI. Trimming stripped 3 bases from V and 1 base from J, with 4 bases between. The CDR3 protein is CASSPKSNQPQHF. The CDR3 region has the DNA TGTGCCAGCTCACCGAAGAGCAATCAGCCCCAGCATTTT.

The rearrangement joins TRBV9 to TRBJ1-3; D call uncertain. Trimming left V 3 bases short and J 0 bases short, with 13 bases between. CDR1 is SGDLS and CDR2 is YYNGEE in the germline V gene. CDR3 size: 16 residues. The CDR3, as DNA: TGTGCCAGCAGCGCCGAGAACCTTCTCTCTGGAAACACCATATATTTT. Amino acids: CASSAENLLSGNTIYF. The variable domain in full, with the rest retrieved from reference TRBV9 and TRBJ1-3, is DSGVTQTPKHLITATGQRVTLRCSPRSGDLSVYWYQQSLDQGLQFLIQYYNGEERAKGNILERFSAQQFPDLHSELNLSSLELGDSALYFCASSAENLLSGNTIYFGEGSWLTVV.

This chain joins TRBV11-3 and TRBJ2-5; TRBD2 agrees at 14 bases. Germline CDR1 reads SGHNT; CDR2 reads YENEEA. This CDR3 has 15 residues. Unmatched junction bases numbered 4, after V lost 1 base and J lost 9 bases. The CDR3 bases are TGTGCCAGCAGCTTAGGGGGACTAGCGGGGGACCCCCAGTACTTC. Translated, it gives CASSLGGLAGDPQYF.

The chain carries TRBV2 and TRBJ2-3; 11 nucleotides match TRBD2. Trimming removed 6 bases from V and 9 bases from J; junction bases left unmatched: 11. The CDR3 spans 15 residues. Germline-derived CDR1 and CDR2 are SNHLY and FYNNEI. DNA of the CDR3: TGTGCCAGCAGCCCGGGGGTAGCGGGAGGGGGGACGCAGTATTTT. Translating it yields CASSPGVAGGGTQYF. The full variable domain, completed using reference TRBV2 and TRBJ2-3, is EPEVTQTPSHQVTQMGQEVILRCVPISNHLYFYWYRQILGQKVEFLVSFYNNEISEKSEIFDDQFSVERPDGSNFTLKIRSTKLEDSAMYFCASSPGVAGGGTQYFGPGTRLTVL.

This clone was picked up a small number of times. The gene calls are TRBV9 and TRBJ1-1; weak D call: TRBD1 (6 bases). Germline assignment: CDR1 SGDLS and CDR2 YYNGEE. The CDR3 contains 14 residues. Deletions cut 3 bases from V and 4 bases from J, with 13 bases between. The CDR3 reads CASSANRVGTEAFF. The CDR3 DNA sequence: TGTGCCAGCAGCGCGAACAGGGTCGGCACTGAAGCTTTCTTT.

This clone was recorded only once. The genes are TRBV18 and TRBJ2-3; 11 nucleotides match TRBD2. CDR1 is KGHSH and CDR2 is LQKENI in the germline V gene. The ends lost 3 bases at V and 4 bases at J; junction bases unmatched: 6. The CDR3 extends over 16 amino acids. The CDR3: CASSPKNSGGADTQYF. In DNA form, the CDR3 reads TGTGCCAGCTCACCCAAGAATAGCGGGGGGGCAGATACGCAGTATTTT.

As DNA, the CDR3 is TGTGCCAGTAGTGCCAGACAGGGGGCGTACAATGAGCAGTTCTTC. It translates to CASSARQGAYNEQFF. This chain links TRBV19 with TRBJ2-1, with 10 bases aligning to TRBD1. The V gene end was trimmed by 5 bases and the J gene end by 4 bases; junction bases not matched to a gene: 5. Germline values: CDR1 LNHDA, CDR2 SQIVND (reference sequence). There are 15 residues in the CDR3.

The chain combines TRBV7-3 with TRBJ2-4, with D maybe TRBD2 (7 bases). Trimming took off 3 bases at V and 5 bases at J, with 11 bases between the two ends. CDR1 is SGHTA and CDR2 is FQGTGA in the germline V gene. The CDR3 has 14 residues. The CDR3 DNA is TGTGCCAGCAGCTTTGGCGGGGGCGAAAACATTCAGTACTTC. Protein: CASSFGGGENIQYF. Using reference TRBV7-3 and TRBJ2-4 for the parts outside the CDR3, the full variable domain is GAGVSQTPSNKVTEKGKYVELRCDPISGHTALYWYRQSLGQGPEFLIYFQGTGAADDSGLPNDRFFAVRPEGSVSTLKIQRTERGDSAVYLCASSFGGGENIQYFGAGTRLSVL.

The J gene is TRBJ1-4, the V gene TRBV2; no firm D call. Germline V lookup: CDR1 SNHLY, CDR2 FYNNEI. This CDR3 is 11 amino acids long. The V and J ends lost 8 bases and 8 bases respectively, with 9 bases between them. Here the CDR3 DNA reads TGTGCCAGCGGTTCCTGGGAAAAACTGTTTTTT. Protein: CASGSWEKLFF.

The V and J genes are TRBV11-2 and TRBJ2-3; D gene unclear. Per the germline V gene, CDR1 is SGHAT and CDR2 is FQNNGV. The CDR3 is made up of 13 amino acids. The V and J ends lost 4 bases and 7 bases respectively, with 12 bases between them. The CDR3 loop reads CASSYPLPNTQYF. CDR3 DNA sequence: TGTGCCAGCAGCTACCCCCTGCCTAATACGCAGTATTTT.

With regard to this clone: Distinct nucleotide sequences in the sample also encode this CDR3. The chain has TRBV5-1 and TRBJ1-1; D perhaps matches TRBD1 (5 bases). V gave up 0 bases and J gave up 3 bases, with 6 bases separating them. The CDR3 is 13 residues long. Germline assignment: CDR1 SGHRS and CDR2 YFSETQ. DNA of the CDR3: TGCGCCAGCAGCTTGGTGGGGGACACTGAAGCTTTCTTT. Its translation is CASSLVGDTEAFF.

This chain links TRBV7-2 with TRBJ2-2; D unclear. The V gene lost 5 bases and the J gene lost 2 bases, with 6 bases spanning the gap. The germline V gene has CDR1 SGHTA and CDR2 FQGNSA. The CDR3 runs 13 residues. This chain's CDR3 is CASSQQNTGELFF. The CDR3 region has the DNA TGTGCCAGCAGCCAACAAAACACCGGGGAGCTGTTTTTT.

This clone was seen just once. The chain employs TRBV7-2 and TRBJ2-5, with TRBD2 identical over 9 bases. CDR1 is SGHTA, CDR2 FQGNSA, per germline. Germline trimming cut 5 bases from V and 5 bases from J; bases unmatched to any gene: 12. CDR3 length equals 16 residues. CDR3 nucleotides: TGTGCCAGCAGCCTTACGGGCGGGGGGGCCACGGAGACCCAGTACTTC. Translating gives CASSLTGGGATETQYF.